The subject of this entry is one T cell receptor beta chain. Assay used: immunoSEQ multiplex PCR; TCRdb lists only in-frame clones, some missing. The sample yields approximately 2.3 million clones, approximately 95% seen once. This sample stems from a study of shared clonotypes between healthy human individuals. Study information: There were three CD4 naive, three CD4 memory, two CD8 naive and one CD8 memory plates per donor.

Trimming pared 5 bases from V and 5 bases from J, leaving 24 bases between. This CDR3 contains 17 residues. Germline CDR1 and CDR2: SGHVS and FNYEAQ. The receptor's source is a man aged 18 to 29 in good health. Some clones in this sample may be carry-over from other donors' samples. Material: naive CD4+ T cells from PBMCs. Described subset: CD45RA+ positively selected. The chain couples TRBV7-6 to TRBJ2-5; a possible D gene is TRBD2 (6 bases). CDR3: CASSPPTGSPLGETQYF. The CDR3 DNA sequence: TGTGCCAGCAGCCCACCCACCGGGAGTCCCCTCGGGGAGACCCAGTACTTC.